This T cell receptor beta chain is drawn from a study of blood T cell repertoires in COVID-19. About the research overall: COVID-19 samples collected from the United States, Italy and Spain covered acute and convalescent phases. T cells, B-cell-depleted T cells, or PBMCs provided the cDNA or gDNA that served as material.

On this clone itself: Other DNA sequences within the sample encode an identical CDR3.

Germline V gene sequence: CDR1 SGHNT, CDR2 YYREEE (reference sequence). The ends were cut back, 2 bases at V and 5 bases at J, with 7 bases in the middle. The CDR3 has 12 amino acids. As handled by the study authors: Estimated nucleated cell counts came from reference gene primer amplification. Profiled with immunoSEQ multiplex PCR; TCRdb holds only in-frame clones, not every one. The DNA gave D and trimming, while V, J and clone size come from that table. The sample has under 50,000 clones, about four fifths seen once. The clonotype was recovered from a man aged 40-50 years with acute or convalescent COVID-19. The sample consisted of peripheral blood. The rearrangement joins TRBV5-4 to TRBJ1-2, with D unclear. The CDR3 DNA reads TGTGCCAGCAGCTTAGGAGAGTATGGCTACACCTTC. Amino acids: CASSLGEYGYTF.